One TCR beta chain is described in this entry. Its cognate antigen is unknown. This CDR3 is built from 14 residues. The V gene's germline CDR1 is MGHDK and CDR2 SYGVNS. Between the trimmed V and J ends, which lost 3 bases and 6 bases, there was a span of 12 bases. These data belong to a study of human T cells and chemical hapten exposure. The authors' processing: Sample-level TCR yields exhibited a median of approximately 96,000, with a range of roughly 23,224 to 750,000. One entry per CDR3 protein, called by TCRdb with MiXCR from the RACE reads. TCRdb assigned the V and J calls; the authors' analysis was not used. The profile shows about 80,000 distinct CDR3 sequences, 14% of them singletons. Noted time point: pre-sensitization, week 0. Treatment given: therapeutic diphenylcyclopropenone sensitization with weekly scalp DPC. Samples of blood were obtained prior to the application of each patch test. Broader study findings: TCRs at high frequency, those above 1 in 1000, did not change with DPC sensitization.

The receptor's source is a woman between 50 and 59 years old with alopecia areata. Some clones in this sample may be carry-over from other donors' samples. The sequencing here drew on whole blood, taken in connection with sensitization to the hapten diphenylcyclopropenone (DPC). The rearrangement joins TRBV25-1 to TRBJ2-1; D not resolved. The CDR3 reads CASSEVAASNEQFF. As DNA, the CDR3 is TGTGCCAGCAGTGAGGTAGCAGCTTCCAATGAGCAGTTCTTC.